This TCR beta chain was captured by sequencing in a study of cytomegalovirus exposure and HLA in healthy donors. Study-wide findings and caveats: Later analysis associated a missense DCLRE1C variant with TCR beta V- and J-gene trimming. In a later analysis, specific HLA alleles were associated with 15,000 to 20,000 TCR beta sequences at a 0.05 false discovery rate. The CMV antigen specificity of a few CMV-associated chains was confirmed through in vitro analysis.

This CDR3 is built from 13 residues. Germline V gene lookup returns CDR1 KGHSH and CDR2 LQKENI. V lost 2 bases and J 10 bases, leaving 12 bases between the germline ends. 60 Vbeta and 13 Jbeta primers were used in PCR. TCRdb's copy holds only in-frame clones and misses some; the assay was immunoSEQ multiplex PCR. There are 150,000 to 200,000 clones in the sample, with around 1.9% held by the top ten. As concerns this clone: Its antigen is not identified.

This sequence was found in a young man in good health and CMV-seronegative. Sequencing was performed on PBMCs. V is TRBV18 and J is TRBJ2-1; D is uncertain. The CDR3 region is CASSPTHGLEQFF. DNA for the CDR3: TGTGCCAGCTCACCAACGCACGGGTTGGAGCAGTTCTTC.